Shown below are 23 T cell receptor beta chains from a single sample sequenced in a study of tumor and adjacent non-tumor tissue in lung cancer. Three rounds of nested PCR, following a modified ARM-PCR protocol, produced the TCRbeta library. TCRdb recomputed calls from the multiplex PCR reads with MiXCR, one row per CDR3 protein. This sample yields 70,000 to 90,000 distinct CDR3 sequences, of which around 65% are seen a single time; roughly a quarter belongs to the top ten. The template was RNA from unsorted bulk tissue. More than 3 cm separated this lung sample from the edge of the tumor. Sequencing was performed on distant non-tumor lung tissue. The origin of the receptors is a woman aged 45 to 65 with non-small cell lung cancer.

This clonotype has a handful of counts. This clone may be a read error of a much larger clone one base away. The chain uses TRBV6-1 and TRBJ2-5; a possible D gene is TRBD2 (5 bases). Germline-derived CDR1 and CDR2 are MNHNS and SASEGT. The CDR3 contains 14 residues. Here the CDR3 DNA reads TGTGCCGGCAGTGAAGGAGCGGATAAAGAGACCCAGTACTTC. This encodes CAGSEGADKETQYF.

As for this clonotype: This may be a read error, as it is one base from a much larger clone. The rearrangement uses TRBV5-1 and TRBJ2-5, with 11 bases identical to TRBD2. Germline CDR1 reads SGHRS; CDR2 reads YFSETQ. CDR3 size: 15 residues. The V and J ends lost 4 bases and 2 bases, in that order; junction bases with no gene match: 4. The CDR3 DNA follows: TGCGCCAGCAGCCTGGGGACTAGCGGACAAGAGACCCAGTACTTC. Its translation: CASSLGTSGQETQYF.

Concerning this clonotype: Germline is not matched at one junction end, which may reflect a read error. The J gene is TRBJ2-7, the V gene TRBV28; 8 nucleotides match TRBD2. From germline, CDR1 is MDHEN and CDR2 SYDVKM. There are 17 residues in the CDR3. The CDR3 nucleotides are TGTGCCGGCAGTCCCAGCCAGAGGGCAGCGGGAGCGGGCGAGCAGTACTTC. Protein sequence: CAGSPSQRAAGAGEQYF.

The gene calls are TRBV5-6 and TRBJ2-1; TRBD1 agrees at 9 bases. Germline CDR1 reads SGHDT; CDR2 reads YYEEEE. The J segment lost 3 bases and the V segment lost 8 bases, leaving 12 bases of the junction unmatched. CDR3 length: 16 residues. Written as DNA, the CDR3 is TGTGCCAGTAACGTCGACAGGGGGGAAATCTACAATGAGCAGTTCTTC. It translates to CASNVDRGEIYNEQFF.

This clonotype has just one count. The junction shows a germline mismatch at one end, possibly a read error. This chain connects TRBV4-3 to TRBJ2-5; D is uncertain. The CDR3 is made up of 15 amino acids. Per germline, CDR1 LGHNA and CDR2 YSLEER. Here the CDR3 DNA reads TGCGCCAACAGCCAAGATTTTGGACCCCCGGAGACCCGATACTTC. Translation: CANSQDFGPPETRYF.

Only a few counts were recorded for this clonotype. The junction departs from germline at one end; a sequencing error may be responsible. The chain links TRBV20-1 to TRBJ2-5; 7 bases are shared with TRBD2. This CDR3 has 15 residues. Per the germline V gene, CDR1 is DFQATT and CDR2 is SNEGSKA (reference sequence). The CDR3 loop reads CSARVKLGRSKTQYF. The CDR3, as DNA: TGCAGCGCTAGAGTCAAGCTCGGGAGGAGCAAGACCCAGTACTTC.

The chain uses TRBV6-1 and TRBJ2-5; 8 nucleotides line up with TRBD2. The germline CDR1 and CDR2 sequences are MNHNS and SASEGT. Trimming removed 7 bases from V and 5 bases from J; junction bases left unmatched: 15. The CDR3 sequence is 16 residues long. The CDR3 spells CASIQKRGIRAETQYF. The DNA of the CDR3 is TGTGCCAGCATCCAAAAGCGGGGGATCCGAGCGGAGACCCAGTACTTC.

A remark on this clonotype: One end of the junction is discordant with germline, which a read error may explain. This chain uses TRBV20-1 with TRBJ2-3, with TRBD2 as a possible D gene (5 bases). The CDR3 consists of 14 residues. Germline CDR1 DFQATT, CDR2 SNEGSKA (reference sequence). The CDR3 coding sequence is TGCAGTGCGGCAGGCGGGCTCATGATGGATATGCAGTATTTT. It encodes CSAAGGLMMDMQYF.

A remark on this clonotype: One end of the junction fails to match germline, which may point to a read error. V usage is TRBV12-3 or TRBV12-4 and J usage is TRBJ1-4; 8 bases are a match to TRBD1. The CDR3 loop spans 13 amino acids. The CDR3 region is CARSLDRDEKLFF. CDR3 nucleotide sequence: TGTGCCAGGAGTTTGGACAGGGACGAAAAACTGTTTTTT.

This sequence joins TRBV20-1 and TRBJ2-5, with a possible D match to TRBD2 (6 bases). The ends were cut back, 7 bases at V and 2 bases at J, with 14 bases in the middle. CDR3 length: 13 amino acids. Germline CDR1 DFQATT, CDR2 SNEGSKA (reference sequence). The CDR3 protein is CSVVREPQETQYF. The CDR3 DNA sequence: TGCAGTGTAGTCCGGGAGCCTCAAGAGACCCAGTACTTC.

This chain joins TRBV29-1 and TRBJ2-7; TRBD2 matches at 8 bases. This CDR3 has 13 residues. Germline-derived CDR1 and CDR2 are SQVTM and ANQGSEA. Trimming at V came to 7 bases and at J to 7 bases, leaving 12 bases not matched to a gene. The CDR3: CSAGLVGDGEQYF. CDR3 DNA: TGCAGCGCGGGACTAGTGGGAGACGGGGAGCAGTACTTC.

Note on this clonotype: A read error may account for a junction end that differs from germline. The V gene is TRBV7-8, the J gene TRBJ2-7, with D tentatively TRBD2 (5 bases). CDR1 and CDR2 from the germline V gene are SGHVS and FQNEAQ. The CDR3 is 15 residues long. CDR3: CATSLTGDGCYEQYF. The CDR3 DNA sequence: TGTGCCACCAGCTTGACCGGGGATGGTTGCTACGAGCAGTACTTC.

This clonotype was seen a handful of times. The V and J genes are TRBV7-9 and TRBJ1-5; TRBD1 is a possible D gene (6 bases). Between the trimmed V and J ends, which lost 1 base and 4 bases, there was a span of 17 bases. The CDR3 loop spans 17 amino acids. Germline CDR1 is SEHNR and CDR2 is FQNEAQ (reference sequence). The CDR3 loop is CASSLVSPDSKNQPQHF. Written as DNA, the CDR3 is TGTGCCAGCAGCTTAGTCTCCCCGGACAGCAAGAATCAGCCCCAGCATTTT.

Points on this clonotype: Since no conserved phenylalanine or tryptophan closes the CDR3, a read error is the likely cause. The rearrangement links TRBV4-2 to TRBJ2-1; TRBD2 agrees at 10 bases. The CDR3 has 17 amino acids. Germline assignment: CDR1 LGHNA and CDR2 YNFKEQ. CDR3 residues: CASSQDSASGSLYEQFY. The CDR3 DNA reads as TGTGCTAGCAGCCAAGATTCGGCTAGCGGGAGTTTGTATGAACAGTTCTAC.

This clonotype was seen a few times. It may be a read error: a sequence one base away is much more abundant. The CDR3 DNA follows: TGTGCCAGCAGTTTAGAGACAGGGAGGCAGTTCTTC. Amino acid sequence: CASSLETGRQFF. The V and J genes are TRBV12-3 or TRBV12-4 and TRBJ2-1, with 7 positions matching TRBD1. The CDR3 has 12 amino acids. The V segment lost 1 base and the J segment 12 bases; nucleotides outside the gene matches: 3.

The rearrangement uses TRBV5-5 and TRBJ2-7, with D possibly matching TRBD1 (6 bases). V was cut by 5 bases and J by 0 bases, with 21 bases left in between. This CDR3 comprises 17 residues. Germline V CDR1 and CDR2: SGHKS, YYEKEE (reference sequence). The CDR3 spells CASSLQSTGWSSYEQYF. CDR3 bases: TGTGCCAGCAGTTTGCAGTCCACAGGGTGGTCCTCCTACGAGCAGTACTTC.

As regards this clonotype: One base away lies a much larger clone, so this may be a sequencing read error. The chain employs TRBV29-1 and TRBJ2-2, with 9 positions matching TRBD1. With 4 bases clipped from V and 3 bases from J, the junction kept 6 bases outside the gene matches. The germline CDR1 and CDR2 sequences are SQVTM and ANQGSEA. This CDR3 comprises 15 residues. CDR3 amino acids: CSVGLTGGDTGELFF. The CDR3 DNA reads TGCAGCGTTGGGCTGACAGGGGGGGACACCGGGGAGCTGTTTTTT.

This clonotype was recorded a few times. The chain links TRBV20-1 to TRBJ1-4; TRBD1 might be the D (6 bases). The germline V gene has CDR1 DFQATT and CDR2 SNEGSKA (reference sequence). This CDR3 is built from 15 residues. V was trimmed by 7 bases and J by 7 bases, leaving 22 bases between them. The CDR3 bases are TGCAGTGTTAGTGTCCGGGGGCAGCTAAGTGAAAAACTGTTTTTT. This gives the protein CSVSVRGQLSEKLFF.

The V call is TRBV20-1, the J call TRBJ1-1; D is ambiguous. This CDR3 is 14 amino acids long. The ends were cut back, 7 bases at V and 5 bases at J, with 20 bases in the middle. Germline lookup yields CDR1 DFQATT and CDR2 SNEGSKA (reference sequence). The CDR3: CSVPSAGANTEAFF. The CDR3 bases are TGCAGTGTCCCGAGTGCAGGAGCCAATACTGAAGCTTTCTTT.

Remarks on this clonotype: A read error may explain this, as a much larger clone is one base away. Lacking the conserved final phenylalanine or tryptophan, this CDR3 likely reflects a read error. The chain joins TRBV5-6 to TRBJ2-4; a weak D match, TRBD2 (7 bases). Germline V CDR1 and CDR2: SGHDT, YYEEEE. V dropped 4 bases and J dropped 7 bases, with 15 bases sitting between them. The CDR3 totals 14 residues. CDR3 nucleotide sequence: TGTGCCAGCAGCCCCTGGGGGGGGGCGAACATTCAGTACTAC. Translated, it gives CASSPWGGANIQYY.

A remark on this clonotype: The conserved phenylalanine or tryptophan normally closing the CDR3 is absent here, so this likely arose from a read error. The limits of the CDR3 on the DNA are not certain, so only TCRdb's listed CDR3 is given. The chain links TRBV6-5 to TRBJ2-5; the table's D call, TRBD1, was not checked against the DNA. Germline V CDR1 and CDR2: MNHEY, SVGAGI. The CDR3 has 15 residues if both end residues are counted. CDR3 amino acids: CASSYGLTPGETEYL.

This clonotype has ten or more counts. The V call is TRBV4-2, the J call TRBJ1-3; TRBD1 matches at 9 bases. Germline lookup yields CDR1 LGHNA and CDR2 YNFKEQ. The trim removed 0 bases at V and 3 bases at J, leaving 0 bases unmatched. The length of the CDR3 is 15 residues. CDR3 protein: CASSQEDRGGNTIYF. CDR3 nucleotide sequence: TGTGCCAGCAGCCAAGAGGACAGGGGTGGAAACACCATATATTTT.

As concerns this clonotype: A single base separates this from a much larger clone, so it may be a read error. The chain couples TRBV29-1 to TRBJ1-2; D is unresolved. The length of the CDR3 is 13 residues. The germline V gene has CDR1 SQVTM and CDR2 ANQGSEA. Between the trimmed V and J ends, which lost 8 bases and 4 bases, there was a span of 17 bases. Written as DNA, the CDR3 is TGCAGCATCGAACCAGATTGGGGCTATGGCTACACCTTC. Its protein product is CSIEPDWGYGYTF.